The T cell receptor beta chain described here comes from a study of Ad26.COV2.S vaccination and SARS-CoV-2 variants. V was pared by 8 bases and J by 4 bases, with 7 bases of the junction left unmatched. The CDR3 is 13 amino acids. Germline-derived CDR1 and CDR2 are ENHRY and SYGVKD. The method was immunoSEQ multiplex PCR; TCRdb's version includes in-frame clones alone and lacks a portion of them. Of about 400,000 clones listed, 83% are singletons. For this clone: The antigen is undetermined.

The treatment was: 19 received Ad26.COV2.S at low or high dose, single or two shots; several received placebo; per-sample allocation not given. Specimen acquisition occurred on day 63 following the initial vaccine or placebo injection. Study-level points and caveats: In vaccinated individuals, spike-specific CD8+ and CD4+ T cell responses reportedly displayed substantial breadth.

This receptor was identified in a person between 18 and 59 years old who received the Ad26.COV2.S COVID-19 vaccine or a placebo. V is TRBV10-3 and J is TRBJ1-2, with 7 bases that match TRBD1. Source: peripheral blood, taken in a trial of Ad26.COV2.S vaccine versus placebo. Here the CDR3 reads CAIRGTVGYGYTF. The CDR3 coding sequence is TGTGCCATCCGAGGGACAGTGGGCTATGGCTACACCTTC.